The 15 T cell receptor beta chains below all came from one sample that was sequenced in a study of cytomegalovirus exposure and HLA in healthy donors. Assay: immunoSEQ multiplex PCR; the TCRdb copy retains only in-frame clones and omits some. There are under 350,000 clones in the sample; 65% to 90% occur only once, and approximately 1% lies in the top ten. The sample was PBMCs. All receptors derive from a woman between 18 and 30 years old in good health and CMV-seronegative.

The V and J genes are TRBV19 and TRBJ2-5; possibly TRBD1 for D (6 bases). Trimming shortened V by 1 base and J by 5 bases, and 11 bases separated the two germline ends. This CDR3 has 14 amino acids. CDR1 and CDR2 from the germline V gene are LNHDA and SQIVND (reference sequence). CDR3 protein: CASSIGTGPETQYF. CDR3 DNA sequence: TGTGCCAGTAGTATAGGCACAGGGCCCGAGACCCAGTACTTC.

CDR3 in amino acids: CASSPGLAGGKQFF. CDR3 DNA: TGTGCCAGCAGCCCGGGACTAGCGGGGGGCAAGCAGTTCTTC. The chain links TRBV5-8 to TRBJ2-1; 15 positions match TRBD2. Germline CDR1 is SGHTS and CDR2 is YDEGEE. Trimming cost V 4 bases and J 11 bases; bases outside gene matches: 4. This CDR3 contains 14 residues. Using reference TRBV5-8 and TRBJ2-1 for the parts outside the CDR3, the full variable domain is EAGVTQSPTHLIKTRGQQATLRCSPISGHTSVYWYQQALGLGLQFLLWYDEGEERNRGNFPPRFSGRQFPNYSSELNVNALELEDSALYLCASSPGLAGGKQFFGPGTRLTVL.

V and J are TRBV7-9 and TRBJ2-1; 8 bases align to TRBD2. Germline V lookup: CDR1 SEHNR, CDR2 FQNEAQ (reference sequence). CDR3 size: 16 residues. V was pared by 1 base and J by 7 bases, with 9 bases of the junction left unmatched. The CDR3 DNA follows: TGTGCCAGCAGCTTAGGGGCTAGCGGGCCTGATAATGAGCAGTTCTTC. This sequence encodes CASSLGASGPDNEQFF.

This rearrangement joins TRBV29-1 to TRBJ2-7; tentatively, D is TRBD1 (6 bases). Germline V gives CDR1 SQVTM, CDR2 ANQGSEA. V dropped 7 bases and J dropped 5 bases, with 21 bases sitting between them. The CDR3 contains 14 residues. The chain's CDR3 is CSAITGFGLDEQYF. The DNA for the CDR3 is TGCAGCGCCATTACAGGGTTTGGTCTCGACGAGCAGTACTTC.

The chain recombines TRBV14 with TRBJ2-1, with TRBD2 matching 8 bases. The CDR3 extends over 16 amino acids. Germline trimming cut 0 bases from V and 7 bases from J; bases unmatched to any gene: 8. CDR1 SGHDN and CDR2 FVKESK come from the germline V gene. CDR3 sequence reads: CASSQEERGPGNEQFF. The CDR3 DNA reads as TGTGCCAGCAGCCAAGAAGAGCGGGGGCCAGGGAATGAGCAGTTCTTC.

The gene calls are TRBV5-1 and TRBJ2-1, with 7 bases aligning to TRBD1. V trimming: 4 bases; J trimming: 6 bases; junction bases outside the gene matches: 7. The CDR3 runs to 14 residues. Germline CDR1 SGHRS, CDR2 YFSETQ. The CDR3, as DNA: TGCGCCAGCAGCCCCGGGACAGTCCCCAATGAGCAGTTCTTC. Protein product: CASSPGTVPNEQFF.

The chain is built from TRBV5-1 and TRBJ1-2; D perhaps matches TRBD1 (5 bases). Germline loops: CDR1 SGHRS, CDR2 YFSETQ. The germline V and J ends were trimmed by 0 bases and 8 bases, with 14 bases remaining between them. CDR3 length equals 14 residues. The CDR3 bases are TGCGCCAGCAGCTTGGAGACAGCCGCAATCGGCTACACCTTC. Amino acids: CASSLETAAIGYTF. Complete variable domain (other parts from reference TRBV5-1 and TRBJ1-2): KAGVTQTPRYLIKTRGQQVTLSCSPISGHRSVSWYQQTPGQGLQFLFEYFSETQRNKGNFPGRFSGRQFSNSRSEMNVSTLELGDSALYLCASSLETAAIGYTFGSGTRLTVV.

This clone was observed a single time. The chain uses TRBV10-3 and TRBJ1-2; the D is unclear. V dropped 6 bases and J dropped 4 bases, with 18 bases sitting between them. The germline V gene has CDR1 ENHRY and CDR2 SYGVKD. The CDR3 length is 15 residues. The CDR3 DNA is TGTGCCATCAGCGACAACCTCGGACTAATCTATGGCTACACCTTC. Amino acid sequence: CAISDNLGLIYGYTF.

This chain links TRBV5-8 with TRBJ1-5; TRBD1 matches at 7 bases. The CDR3 loop spans 16 amino acids. V lost 6 bases, J lost 5 bases, and 14 bases stayed unmatched. Per germline, CDR1 SGHTS and CDR2 YDEGEE. CDR3 nucleotide sequence: TGTGCCAGCAAGTGGGAACAGGGGATTCGGGATCAGCCCCAGCATTTT. Amino acids: CASKWEQGIRDQPQHF. The full variable domain, its missing parts supplied by reference TRBV5-8 and TRBJ1-5, is EAGVTQSPTHLIKTRGQQATLRCSPISGHTSVYWYQQALGLGLQFLLWYDEGEERNRGNFPPRFSGRQFPNYSSELNVNALELEDSALYLCASKWEQGIRDQPQHFGDGTRLSIL.

DNA of the CDR3: TGTGCCAGCAGCTTGGGGGGGCCCTACACCGGGGAGCTGTTTTTT. Its protein is CASSLGGPYTGELFF. The V gene is TRBV7-2, the J gene TRBJ2-2, with a weak D call TRBD2 (7 bases). Germline CDR1 is SGHTA and CDR2 is FQGNSA. There are 15 residues in the CDR3. V shed 3 bases and J shed 3 bases, with 11 bases lying between them.

The chain links TRBV19 to TRBJ2-3, with a tentative D call TRBD1 (5 bases). The CDR3 has 13 residues. Trimming pared 3 bases from V and 4 bases from J, leaving 8 bases between. CDR1 is LNHDA and CDR2 is SQIVND in the germline V gene (reference sequence). Here the CDR3 reads CASSMTASDTQYF. For the CDR3, the DNA is TGTGCCAGTAGTATGACAGCATCAGATACGCAGTATTTT.

Points on this clone: The sample holds other DNA sequences that translate to the same CDR3. The chain carries TRBV13 and TRBJ2-7, with D tentatively TRBD2 (5 bases). This CDR3 region has 14 residues. V lost 4 bases and J 0 bases, leaving 10 bases between the germline ends. Germline CDR1 and CDR2: PRHDT and FYEKMQ (reference sequence). The CDR3 loop is CASSSGLSSYEQYF. DNA for the CDR3: TGTGCCAGCAGCTCCGGACTGAGCTCCTACGAGCAGTACTTC. The whole variable domain, remainder taken from reference TRBV13 and TRBJ2-7, is AAGVIQSPRHLIKEKRETATLKCYPIPRHDTVYWYQQGPGQDPQFLISFYEKMQSDKGSIPDRFSAQQFSDYHSELNMSSLELGDSALYFCASSSGLSSYEQYFGPGTRLTVT.

The genes are TRBV29-1 and TRBJ1-5; D is ambiguous. This CDR3 spans 14 amino acids. V shed 6 bases and J shed 5 bases, with 17 bases lying between them. Germline loops: CDR1 SQVTM, CDR2 ANQGSEA. In DNA form, the CDR3 reads TGCAGCGTGTCTGACACCTTGGGAGATCAGCCCCAGCATTTT. Its translation is CSVSDTLGDQPQHF.

To note about this clone: This CDR3 is also generated by other DNA sequences in the sample. The V gene is TRBV6-5, the J gene TRBJ1-2; no firm D call. From germline, CDR1 is MNHEY and CDR2 SVGAGI. The CDR3 extends over 12 amino acids. The V and J ends lost 4 bases and 4 bases respectively, with 7 bases between them. CDR3 sequence reads: CASSSRSYGYTF. Written as DNA, the CDR3 is TGTGCCAGCAGTTCGAGGTCCTATGGCTACACCTTC.

This chain connects TRBV12-5 to TRBJ2-7; the match to TRBD2 covers 13 bases. The CDR3 is 22 amino acids. The V gene's germline CDR1 is LGHNT and CDR2 FRNRAP. The J segment lost 0 bases and the V segment lost 0 bases, leaving 17 bases of the junction unmatched. The CDR3 coding sequence is TGTGCTAGTGGTTTGGTACCCGGACTAGCGGGGGCCGACTGGCTCAGCTCCTACGAGCAGTACTTC. This encodes CASGLVPGLAGADWLSSYEQYF.